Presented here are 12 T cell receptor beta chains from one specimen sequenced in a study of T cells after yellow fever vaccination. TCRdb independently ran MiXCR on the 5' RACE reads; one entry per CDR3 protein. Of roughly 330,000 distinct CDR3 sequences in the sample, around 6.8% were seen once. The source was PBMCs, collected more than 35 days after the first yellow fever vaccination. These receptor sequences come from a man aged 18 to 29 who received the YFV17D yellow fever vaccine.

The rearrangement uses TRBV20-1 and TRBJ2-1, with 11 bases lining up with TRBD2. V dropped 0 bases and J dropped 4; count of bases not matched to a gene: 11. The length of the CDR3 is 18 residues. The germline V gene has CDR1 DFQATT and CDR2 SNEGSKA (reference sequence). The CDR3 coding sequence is TGCAGTGCTAGAGAAGGTAGCGGGGGGGCCCTTCTATACAATGAGCAGTTCTTC. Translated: CSAREGSGGALLYNEQFF.

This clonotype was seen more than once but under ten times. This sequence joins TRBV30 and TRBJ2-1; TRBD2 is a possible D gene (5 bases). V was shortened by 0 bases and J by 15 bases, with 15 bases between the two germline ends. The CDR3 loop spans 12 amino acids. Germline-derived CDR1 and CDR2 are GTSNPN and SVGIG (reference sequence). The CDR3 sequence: CAWSVGSQRGFF. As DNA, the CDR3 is TGTGCCTGGAGTGTAGGTTCCCAACGGGGGTTCTTC.

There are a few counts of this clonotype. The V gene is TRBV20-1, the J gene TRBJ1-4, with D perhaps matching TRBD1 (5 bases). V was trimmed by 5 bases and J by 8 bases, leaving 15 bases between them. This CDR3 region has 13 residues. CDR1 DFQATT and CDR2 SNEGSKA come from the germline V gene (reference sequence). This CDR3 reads CSAYVRVKEKLFF. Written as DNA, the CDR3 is TGCAGTGCTTACGTCAGGGTGAAGGAAAAACTGTTTTTT.

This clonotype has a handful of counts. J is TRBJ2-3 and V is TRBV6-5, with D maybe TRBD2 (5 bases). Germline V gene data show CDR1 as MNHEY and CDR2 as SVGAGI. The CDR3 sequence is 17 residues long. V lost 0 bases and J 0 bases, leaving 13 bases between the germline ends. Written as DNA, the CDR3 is TGTGCCAGCAGTTACTCCGGGAATCCGGCGAGCACAGATACGCAGTATTTT. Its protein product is CASSYSGNPASTDTQYF.

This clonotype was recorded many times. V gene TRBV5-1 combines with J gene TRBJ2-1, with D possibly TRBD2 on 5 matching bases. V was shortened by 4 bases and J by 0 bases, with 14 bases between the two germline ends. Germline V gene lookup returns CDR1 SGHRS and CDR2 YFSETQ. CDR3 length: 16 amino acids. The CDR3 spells CASSRRLASSYNEQFF. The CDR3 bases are TGCGCCAGCAGCCGACGGCTAGCCAGCTCCTACAATGAGCAGTTCTTC.

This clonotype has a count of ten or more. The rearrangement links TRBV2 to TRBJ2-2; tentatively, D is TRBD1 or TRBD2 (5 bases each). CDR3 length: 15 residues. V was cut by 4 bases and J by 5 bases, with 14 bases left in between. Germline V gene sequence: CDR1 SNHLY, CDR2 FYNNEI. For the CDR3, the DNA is TGTGCCAGCAGTGGTAACAGGAGACTAACCGGGGAGCTGTTTTTT. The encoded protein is CASSGNRRLTGELFF.

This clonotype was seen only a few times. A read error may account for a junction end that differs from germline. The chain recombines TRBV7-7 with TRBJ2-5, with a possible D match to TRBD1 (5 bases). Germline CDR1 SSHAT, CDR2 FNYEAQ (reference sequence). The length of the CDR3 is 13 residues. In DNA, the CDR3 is TGTGCTAGCACCCTCACGCCAGGGGAGACCCAGTACTTC. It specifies CASTLTPGETQYF. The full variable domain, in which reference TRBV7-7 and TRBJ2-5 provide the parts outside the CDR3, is GAGVSQSPRYKVTKRGQDVTLRCDPISSHATLYWYQQALGQGPEFLTYFNYEAQPDKSGLPSDRFSAERPEGSISTLTIQRTEQRDSAMYRCASTLTPGETQYFGPGTRLLVL.

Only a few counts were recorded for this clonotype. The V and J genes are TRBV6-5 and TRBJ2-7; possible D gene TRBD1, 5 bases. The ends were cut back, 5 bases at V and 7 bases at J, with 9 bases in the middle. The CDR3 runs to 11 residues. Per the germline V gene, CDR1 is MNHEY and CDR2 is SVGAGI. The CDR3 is CASSGQGEQYV. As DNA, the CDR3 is TGTGCCAGCAGTGGCCAGGGAGAGCAGTACGTC.

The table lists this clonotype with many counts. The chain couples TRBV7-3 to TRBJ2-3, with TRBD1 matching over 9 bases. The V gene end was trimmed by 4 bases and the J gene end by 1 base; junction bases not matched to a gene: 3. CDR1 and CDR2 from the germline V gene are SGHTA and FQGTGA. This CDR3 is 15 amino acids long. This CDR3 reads CASSSRQGGTDTQYF. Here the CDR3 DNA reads TGTGCCAGCAGCTCGCGACAGGGGGGCACAGATACGCAGTATTTT.

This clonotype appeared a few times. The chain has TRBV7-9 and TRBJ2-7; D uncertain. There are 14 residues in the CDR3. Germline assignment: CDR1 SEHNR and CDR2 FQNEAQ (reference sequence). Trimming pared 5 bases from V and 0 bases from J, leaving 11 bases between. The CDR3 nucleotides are TGTGCCAGCAGCCAATCGGGTAGCTCCTACGAGCAGTACTTC. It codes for CASSQSGSSYEQYF. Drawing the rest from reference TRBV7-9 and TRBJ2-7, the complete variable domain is DTGVSQNPRHKITKRGQNVTFRCDPISEHNRLYWYRQTLGQGPEFLTYFQNEAQLEKSRLLSDRFSAERPKGSFSTLEIQRTEQGDSAMYLCASSQSGSSYEQYFGPGTRLTVT.

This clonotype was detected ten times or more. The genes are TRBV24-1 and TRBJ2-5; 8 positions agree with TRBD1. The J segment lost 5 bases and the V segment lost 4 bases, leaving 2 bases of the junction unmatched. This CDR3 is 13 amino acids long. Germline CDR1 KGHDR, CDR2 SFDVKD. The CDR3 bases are TGTGCCACCAGTGAGAACAGGGGGGAGACCCAGTACTTC. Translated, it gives CATSENRGETQYF.

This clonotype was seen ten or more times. The CDR3 spells CASSWQGATGELFF. The DNA of the CDR3 is TGTGCCAGCAGTTGGCAGGGGGCAACCGGGGAGCTGTTTTTT. The chain couples TRBV6-5 to TRBJ2-2, with 8 bases fitting TRBD1. CDR1 and CDR2 (germline): MNHEY, SVGAGI. This CDR3 has 14 residues. Germline trimming cut 4 bases from V and 5 bases from J; bases unmatched to any gene: 3.